This TCR beta chain was captured in a study of cytomegalovirus exposure and HLA in healthy donors. Of note for this clone: Its target is unknown.

Broader study findings: Most TCR sequences proved rare, with some public TCRs found in many donors.

Germline V gene lookup returns CDR1 MNHEY and CDR2 SVGAGI. V was cut by 5 bases and J by 0 bases, with 8 bases left in between. This CDR3 spans 13 amino acids. It was with 60 Vbeta and 13 Jbeta primers that the PCR ran. The repertoire was sequenced with immunoSEQ multiplex PCR; TCRdb's copy has only in-frame clones and lacks some. The data hold approximately 140,000 clones, with roughly 79% observed a single time. The sequence came from a woman between 40 and 50 years old in good health and CMV-seronegative. Sequenced material: PBMCs. The genes are TRBV6-5 and TRBJ2-7, with unresolved D. The CDR3: CASSERSSYEQYF. The CDR3 coding sequence is TGTGCCAGCAGTGAACGCAGCTCCTACGAGCAGTACTTC.